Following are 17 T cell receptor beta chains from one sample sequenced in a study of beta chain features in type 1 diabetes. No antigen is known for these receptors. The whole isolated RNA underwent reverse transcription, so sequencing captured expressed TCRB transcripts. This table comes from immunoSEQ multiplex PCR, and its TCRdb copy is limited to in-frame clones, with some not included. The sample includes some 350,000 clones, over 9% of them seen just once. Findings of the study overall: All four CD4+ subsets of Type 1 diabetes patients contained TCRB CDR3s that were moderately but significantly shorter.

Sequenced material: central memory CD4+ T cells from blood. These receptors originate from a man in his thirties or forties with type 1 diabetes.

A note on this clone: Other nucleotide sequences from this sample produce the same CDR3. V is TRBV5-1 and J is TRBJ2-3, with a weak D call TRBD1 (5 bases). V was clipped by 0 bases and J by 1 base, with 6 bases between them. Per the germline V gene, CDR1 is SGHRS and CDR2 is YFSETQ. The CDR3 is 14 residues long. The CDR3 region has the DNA TGCGCCAGCAGCTTGGGGACACGCACAGATACGCAGTATTTT. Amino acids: CASSLGTRTDTQYF.

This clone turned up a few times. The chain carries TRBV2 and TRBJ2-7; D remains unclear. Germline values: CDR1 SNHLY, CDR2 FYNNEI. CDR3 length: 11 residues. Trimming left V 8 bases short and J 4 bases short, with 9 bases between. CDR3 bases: TGTGCCAGCGGCCGAATGTACGAGCAGTACTTC. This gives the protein CASGRMYEQYF.

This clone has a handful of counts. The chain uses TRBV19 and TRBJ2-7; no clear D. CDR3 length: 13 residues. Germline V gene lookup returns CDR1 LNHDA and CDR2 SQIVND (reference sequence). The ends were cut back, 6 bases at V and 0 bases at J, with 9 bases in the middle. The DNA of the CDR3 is TGTGCCAGTAGAAAAGCCCGCTCCTACGAGCAGTACTTC. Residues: CASRKARSYEQYF.

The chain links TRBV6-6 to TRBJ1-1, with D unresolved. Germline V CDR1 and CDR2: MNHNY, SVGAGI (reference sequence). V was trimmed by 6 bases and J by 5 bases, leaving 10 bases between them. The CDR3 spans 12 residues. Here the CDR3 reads CASSPGRTEAFF. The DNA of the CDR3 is TGTGCCAGCAGCCCCGGTAGGACTGAAGCTTTCTTT.

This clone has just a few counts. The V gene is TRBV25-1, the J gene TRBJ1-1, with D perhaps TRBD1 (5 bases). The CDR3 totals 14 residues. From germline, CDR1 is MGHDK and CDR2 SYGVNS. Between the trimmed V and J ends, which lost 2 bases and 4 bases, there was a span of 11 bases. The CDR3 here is CASSERDGFTEAFF. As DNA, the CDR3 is TGTGCCAGCAGTGAAAGGGACGGTTTCACTGAAGCTTTCTTT.

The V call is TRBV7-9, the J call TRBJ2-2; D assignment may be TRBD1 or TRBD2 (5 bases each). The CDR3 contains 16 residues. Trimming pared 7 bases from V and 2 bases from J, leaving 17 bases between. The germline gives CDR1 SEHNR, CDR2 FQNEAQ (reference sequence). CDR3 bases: TGTGCCAGCACCCCAATGGGGACGCAAAACACCGGGGAGCTGTTTTTT. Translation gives CASTPMGTQNTGELFF.

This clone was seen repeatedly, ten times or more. CDR3 in DNA: TGCGCCAGCAGCTTGGGAGCTGCCAAAAACATTCAGTACTTC. This gives the protein CASSLGAAKNIQYF. The gene calls are TRBV5-1 and TRBJ2-4; no reliable D call. The CDR3 runs to 14 residues. V was shortened by 0 bases and J by 1 base, with 5 bases between the two germline ends. In germline, CDR1 is SGHRS, CDR2 YFSETQ.

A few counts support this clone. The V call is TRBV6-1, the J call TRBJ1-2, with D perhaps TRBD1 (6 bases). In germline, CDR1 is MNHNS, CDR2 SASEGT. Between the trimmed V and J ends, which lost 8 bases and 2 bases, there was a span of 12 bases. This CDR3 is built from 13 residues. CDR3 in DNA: TGTGCCAGCGGACGGGACACCAACTATGGCTACACCTTC. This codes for CASGRDTNYGYTF.

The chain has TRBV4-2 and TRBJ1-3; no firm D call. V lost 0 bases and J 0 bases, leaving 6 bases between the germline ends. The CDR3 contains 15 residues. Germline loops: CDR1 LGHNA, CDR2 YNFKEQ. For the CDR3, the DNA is TGTGCCAGCAGCCAAGATAGTAACTCTGGAAACACCATATATTTT. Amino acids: CASSQDSNSGNTIYF.

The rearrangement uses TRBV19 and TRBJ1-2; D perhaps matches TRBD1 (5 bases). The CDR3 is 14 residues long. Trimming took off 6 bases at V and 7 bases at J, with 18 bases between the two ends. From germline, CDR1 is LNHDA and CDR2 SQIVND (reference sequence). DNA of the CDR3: TGTGCCAGTAGCCACCTACAGGATCCCCCTGGCTACACCTTC. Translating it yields CASSHLQDPPGYTF.

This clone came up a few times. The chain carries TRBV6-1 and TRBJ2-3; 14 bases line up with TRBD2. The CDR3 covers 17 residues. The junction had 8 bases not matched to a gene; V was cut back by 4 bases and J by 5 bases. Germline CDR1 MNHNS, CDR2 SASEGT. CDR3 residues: CASSVKGLAGVRDTQYF. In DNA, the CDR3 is TGTGCCAGCAGTGTTAAGGGACTAGCGGGAGTGAGAGATACGCAGTATTTT.

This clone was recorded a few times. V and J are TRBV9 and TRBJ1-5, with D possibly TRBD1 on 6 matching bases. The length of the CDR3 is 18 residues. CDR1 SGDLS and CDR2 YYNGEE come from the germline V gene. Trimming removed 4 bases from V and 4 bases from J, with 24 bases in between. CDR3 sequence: CASSPRGLVLRGNQPQHF. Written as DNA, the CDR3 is TGTGCCAGCAGCCCGAGGGGGTTAGTCCTCAGGGGAAATCAGCCCCAGCATTTT.

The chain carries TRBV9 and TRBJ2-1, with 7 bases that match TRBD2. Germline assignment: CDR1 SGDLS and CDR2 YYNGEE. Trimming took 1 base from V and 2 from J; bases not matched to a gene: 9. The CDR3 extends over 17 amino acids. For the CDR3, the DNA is TGTGCCAGCAGCGTATATCCCTTGACTAGCACCTACAATGAGCAGTTCTTC. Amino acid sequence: CASSVYPLTSTYNEQFF.

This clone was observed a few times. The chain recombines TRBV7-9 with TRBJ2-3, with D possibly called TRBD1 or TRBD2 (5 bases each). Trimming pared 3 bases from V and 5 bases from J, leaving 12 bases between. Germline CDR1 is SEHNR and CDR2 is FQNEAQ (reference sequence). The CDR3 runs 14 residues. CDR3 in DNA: TGTGCCAGCAGCTTGGGGGAGTGGGGAGATACGCAGTATTTT. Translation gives CASSLGEWGDTQYF.

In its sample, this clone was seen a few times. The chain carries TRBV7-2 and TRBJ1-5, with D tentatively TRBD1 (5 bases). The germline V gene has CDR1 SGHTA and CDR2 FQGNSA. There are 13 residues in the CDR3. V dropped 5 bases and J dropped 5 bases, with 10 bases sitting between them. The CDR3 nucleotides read TGTGCCAGCAGCCCCCGACAGCATCAGCCCCAGCATTTT. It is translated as CASSPRQHQPQHF.

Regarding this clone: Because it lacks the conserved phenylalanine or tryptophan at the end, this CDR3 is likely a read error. The CDR3 nucleotides are TGTGCCACCAGCAGAGTGATTAACACTGAAGCTTTCCTT. This gives the protein CATSRVINTEAFL. The chain carries TRBV15 and TRBJ1-1; D remains unclear. The V gene lost 1 base and the J gene lost 2 bases, with 5 bases spanning the gap. This CDR3 contains 13 residues. Germline lookup yields CDR1 LNHNV and CDR2 YYDKDF (reference sequence).

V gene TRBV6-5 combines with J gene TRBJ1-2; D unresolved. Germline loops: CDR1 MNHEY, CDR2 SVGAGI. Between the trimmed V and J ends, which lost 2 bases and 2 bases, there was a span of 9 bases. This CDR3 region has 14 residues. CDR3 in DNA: TGTGCCAGCAGTTACGGACCGCTGAACTATGGCTACACCTTC. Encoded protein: CASSYGPLNYGYTF.